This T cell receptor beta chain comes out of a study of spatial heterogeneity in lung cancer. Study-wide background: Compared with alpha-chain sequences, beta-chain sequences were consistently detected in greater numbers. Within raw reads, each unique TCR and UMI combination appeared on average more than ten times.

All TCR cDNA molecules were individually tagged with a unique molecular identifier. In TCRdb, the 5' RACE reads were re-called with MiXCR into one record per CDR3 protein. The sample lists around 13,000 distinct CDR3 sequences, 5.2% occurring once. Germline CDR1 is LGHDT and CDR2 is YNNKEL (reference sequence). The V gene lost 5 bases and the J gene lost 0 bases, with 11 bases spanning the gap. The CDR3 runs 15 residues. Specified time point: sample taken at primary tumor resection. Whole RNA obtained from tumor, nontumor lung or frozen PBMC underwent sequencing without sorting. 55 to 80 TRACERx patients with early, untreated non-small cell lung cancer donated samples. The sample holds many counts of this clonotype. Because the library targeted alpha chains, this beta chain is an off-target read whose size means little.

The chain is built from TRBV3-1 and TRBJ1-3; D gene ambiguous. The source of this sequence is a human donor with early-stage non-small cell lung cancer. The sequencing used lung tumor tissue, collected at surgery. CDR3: CASSSRTVSGNTIYF. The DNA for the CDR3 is TGTGCCAGCAGCTCTAGGACTGTCTCTGGAAACACCATATATTTT.